The clone carrying this TCR beta chain was observed many times. Germline V gene sequence: CDR1 DFQATT, CDR2 SNEGSKA (reference sequence). V lost 3 bases to trimming and J lost 6 bases, with 12 bases between them. The CDR3 has 14 residues. The data were taken from a study of patients and donors after allogeneic stem cell transplantation. TCRdb used MiXCR to reprocess the RT-PCR reads, holding one entry per CDR3 protein. The table lists 390,000 or so distinct CDR3 sequences, around 16% of them singletons. The receptor comes from a human donor who was either an allogeneic HSCT recipient or a stem cell or donor lymphocyte infusion donor (not recorded which). It is not recorded whose cells these are; they may come from a transplant donor. Sequenced input: blood, either unsorted or a sorted T cell fraction (not recorded which). The genes are TRBV20-1 and TRBJ1-6, with D uncertain. The CDR3 DNA reads as TGCAGTGCTAGGCCAGGAGGAGGTAATTCACCCCTCCACTTT. This sequence encodes CSARPGGGNSPLHF.